This TCR beta chain was documented in a study of human T cells and chemical hapten exposure. Looking at the study overall: Per-sample TCR yield variability stemmed mainly from small pooled library volume differences.

The germline V gene encodes CDR1 MDHEN and CDR2 SYDVKM. The CDR3 has 16 residues. V shed 4 bases and J 1 base; nucleotides not matched to a gene: 4. The time point: patch test 2, 6 weeks after DPC sensitization. Treatment specified: therapeutic diphenylcyclopropenone sensitization with weekly scalp DPC. Donation of samples came from alopecia patients who were 18 to 70 years old and suitable for DPC. This clonotype appeared many times. During construction of the library, unique molecular identifiers were attached to individual cDNA molecules for quantitative, reproducible TCR counting. TCRdb fed the RACE reads into MiXCR, producing one record per CDR3 protein. The profile covers tens of thousands of distinct CDR3 sequences, with around 9.3% appearing a single time and around 16% taken by the ten largest.

V usage is TRBV28 and J usage is TRBJ2-3; TRBD2 matches at 11 bases. The sequence derives from a woman aged 40 to 50 with alopecia areata. Some clones in this sample may be carry-over from other donors' samples. The sequenced sample was whole blood, obtained in connection with sensitization to the hapten diphenylcyclopropenone (DPC). CDR3 nucleotide sequence: TGTGCCAGCAGTTACGGTAGCGGGGGGGGCACAGATACGCAGTATTTT. Translated, it gives CASSYGSGGGTDTQYF.